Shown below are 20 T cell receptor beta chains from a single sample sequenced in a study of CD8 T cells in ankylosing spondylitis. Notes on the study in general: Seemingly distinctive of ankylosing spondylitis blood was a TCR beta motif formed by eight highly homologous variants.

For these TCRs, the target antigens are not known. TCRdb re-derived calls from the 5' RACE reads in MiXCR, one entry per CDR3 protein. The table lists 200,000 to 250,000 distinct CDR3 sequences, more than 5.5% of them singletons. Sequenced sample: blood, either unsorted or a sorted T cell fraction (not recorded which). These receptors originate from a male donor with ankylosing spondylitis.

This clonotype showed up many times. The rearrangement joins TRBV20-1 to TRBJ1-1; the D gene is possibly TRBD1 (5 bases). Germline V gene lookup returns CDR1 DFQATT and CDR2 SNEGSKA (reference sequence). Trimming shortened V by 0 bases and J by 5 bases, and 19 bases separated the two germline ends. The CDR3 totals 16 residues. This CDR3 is CSARDPRVRGWTEAFF. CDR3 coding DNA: TGCAGTGCTAGAGATCCTAGGGTAAGGGGATGGACTGAAGCTTTCTTT.

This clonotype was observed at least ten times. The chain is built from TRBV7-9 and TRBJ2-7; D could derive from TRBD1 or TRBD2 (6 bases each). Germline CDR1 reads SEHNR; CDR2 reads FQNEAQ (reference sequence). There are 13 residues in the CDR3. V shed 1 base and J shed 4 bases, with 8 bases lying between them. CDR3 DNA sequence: TGTGCCAGCAGCTTAGTAGGGGGGTACGAGCAGTACTTC. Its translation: CASSLVGGYEQYF.

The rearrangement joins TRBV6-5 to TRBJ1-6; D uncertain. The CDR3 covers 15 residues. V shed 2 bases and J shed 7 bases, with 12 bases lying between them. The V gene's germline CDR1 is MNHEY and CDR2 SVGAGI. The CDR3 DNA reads TGTGCCAGCAGTTACCTGGCCTCGCTGAATTCACCCCTCCACTTT. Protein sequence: CASSYLASLNSPLHF.

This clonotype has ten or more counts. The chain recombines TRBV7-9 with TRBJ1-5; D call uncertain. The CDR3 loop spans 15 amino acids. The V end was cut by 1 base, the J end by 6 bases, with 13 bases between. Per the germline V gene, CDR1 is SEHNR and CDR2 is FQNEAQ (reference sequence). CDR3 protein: CASSLGYSGIQPQHF. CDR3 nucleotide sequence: TGTGCCAGCAGCTTAGGTTATTCGGGAATTCAGCCCCAGCATTTT.

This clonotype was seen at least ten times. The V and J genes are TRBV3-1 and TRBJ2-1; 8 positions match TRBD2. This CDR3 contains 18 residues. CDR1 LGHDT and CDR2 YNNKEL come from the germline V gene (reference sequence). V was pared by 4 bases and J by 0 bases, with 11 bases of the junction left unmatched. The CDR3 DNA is TGTGCCAGCAGCCCGGGACTAGGGGTAACGAGCTCCTACAATGAGCAGTTCTTC. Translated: CASSPGLGVTSSYNEQFF.

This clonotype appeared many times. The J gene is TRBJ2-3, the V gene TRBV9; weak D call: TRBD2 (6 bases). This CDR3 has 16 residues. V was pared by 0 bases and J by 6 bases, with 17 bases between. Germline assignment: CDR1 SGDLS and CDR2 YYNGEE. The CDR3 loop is CASSVEPGALTDTQYF. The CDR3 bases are TGTGCCAGCAGCGTAGAGCCGGGAGCCCTTACGGATACGCAGTATTTT.

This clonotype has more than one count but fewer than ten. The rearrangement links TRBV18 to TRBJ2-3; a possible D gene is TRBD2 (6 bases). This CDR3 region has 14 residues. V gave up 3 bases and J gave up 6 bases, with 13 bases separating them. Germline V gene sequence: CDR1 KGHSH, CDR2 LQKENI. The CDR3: CASSPGLKSDTQYF. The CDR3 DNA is TGTGCCAGCTCACCGGGACTTAAGTCGGATACGCAGTATTTT. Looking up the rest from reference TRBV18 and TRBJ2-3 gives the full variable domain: NAGVMQNPRHLVRRRGQEARLRCSPMKGHSHVYWYRQLPEEGLKFMVYLQKENIIDESGMPKERFSAEFPKEGPSILRIQQVVRGDSAAYFCASSPGLKSDTQYFGPGTRLTVL.

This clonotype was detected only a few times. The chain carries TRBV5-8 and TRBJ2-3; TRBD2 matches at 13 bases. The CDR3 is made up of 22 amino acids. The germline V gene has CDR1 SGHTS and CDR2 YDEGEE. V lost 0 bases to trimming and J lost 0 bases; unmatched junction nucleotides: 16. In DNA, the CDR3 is TGTGCCAGCAGCTTGGATGGACTAGCGGGAGCACTAAGGCCCGGGAGCACAGATACGCAGTATTTT. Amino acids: CASSLDGLAGALRPGSTDTQYF.

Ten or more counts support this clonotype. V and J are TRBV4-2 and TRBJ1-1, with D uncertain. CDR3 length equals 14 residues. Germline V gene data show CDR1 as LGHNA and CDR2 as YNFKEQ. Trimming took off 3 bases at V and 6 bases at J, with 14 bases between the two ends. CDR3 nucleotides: TGTGCCAGCAGCCAGGTGTCCACAATCGCTGAAGCTTTCTTT. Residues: CASSQVSTIAEAFF.

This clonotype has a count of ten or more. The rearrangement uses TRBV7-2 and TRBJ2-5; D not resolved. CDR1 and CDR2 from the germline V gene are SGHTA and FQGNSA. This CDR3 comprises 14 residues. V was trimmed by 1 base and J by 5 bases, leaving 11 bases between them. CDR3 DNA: TGTGCCAGCAGCTTAGTCCGCATCGTGGAGACCCAGTACTTC. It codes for CASSLVRIVETQYF.

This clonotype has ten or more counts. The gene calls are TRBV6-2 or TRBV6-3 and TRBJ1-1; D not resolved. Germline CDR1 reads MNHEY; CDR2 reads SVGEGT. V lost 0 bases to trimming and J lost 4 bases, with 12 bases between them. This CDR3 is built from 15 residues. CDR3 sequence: CASSYSKRAGTEAFF. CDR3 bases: TGTGCCAGCAGTTACTCGAAGCGGGCGGGCACTGAAGCTTTCTTT.

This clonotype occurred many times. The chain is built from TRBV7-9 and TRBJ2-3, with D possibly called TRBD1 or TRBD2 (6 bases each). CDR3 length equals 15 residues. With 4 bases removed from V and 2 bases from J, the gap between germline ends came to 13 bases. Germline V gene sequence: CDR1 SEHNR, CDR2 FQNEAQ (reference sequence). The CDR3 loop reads CASSSRGGTTDTQYF. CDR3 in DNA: TGTGCCAGCAGCTCTAGAGGGGGGACCACAGATACGCAGTATTTT.

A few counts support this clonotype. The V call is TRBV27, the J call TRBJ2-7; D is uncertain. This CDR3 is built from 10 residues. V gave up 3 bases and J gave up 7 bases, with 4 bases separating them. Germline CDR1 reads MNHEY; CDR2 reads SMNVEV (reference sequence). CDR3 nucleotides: TGTGCCAGCAGTTTCCCTGAGCAGTACTTC. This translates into CASSFPEQYF.

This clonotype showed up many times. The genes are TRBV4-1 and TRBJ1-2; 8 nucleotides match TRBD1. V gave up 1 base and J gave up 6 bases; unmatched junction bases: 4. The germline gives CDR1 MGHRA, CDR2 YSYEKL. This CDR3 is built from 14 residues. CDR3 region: CASSQVQGGDGYTF. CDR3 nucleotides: TGCGCCAGCAGCCAAGTACAGGGGGGGGATGGCTACACCTTC.

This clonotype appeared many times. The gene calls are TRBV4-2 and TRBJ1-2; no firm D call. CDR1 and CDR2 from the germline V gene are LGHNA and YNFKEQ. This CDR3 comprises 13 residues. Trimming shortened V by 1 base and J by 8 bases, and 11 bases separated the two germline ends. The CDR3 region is CASSQAPVKGYTF. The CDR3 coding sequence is TGTGCCAGCAGCCAAGCCCCAGTGAAGGGCTACACCTTC.

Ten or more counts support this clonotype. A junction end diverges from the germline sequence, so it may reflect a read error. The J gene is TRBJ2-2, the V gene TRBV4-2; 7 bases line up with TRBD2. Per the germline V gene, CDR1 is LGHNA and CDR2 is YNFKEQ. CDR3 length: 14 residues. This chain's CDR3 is CASSQGRGGGELFF. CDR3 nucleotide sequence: TGCGCCAGCAGCCAAGGGAGGGGAGGCGGGGAGCTGTTTTTT.

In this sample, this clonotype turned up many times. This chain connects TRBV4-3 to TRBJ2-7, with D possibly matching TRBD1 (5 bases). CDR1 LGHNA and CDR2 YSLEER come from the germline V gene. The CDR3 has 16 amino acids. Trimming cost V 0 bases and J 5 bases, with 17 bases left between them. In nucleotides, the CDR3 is TGCGCCAGCAGCCAAGACCGGCAGGGCGGTCGAGACGAGCAGTACTTC. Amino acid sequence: CASSQDRQGGRDEQYF.

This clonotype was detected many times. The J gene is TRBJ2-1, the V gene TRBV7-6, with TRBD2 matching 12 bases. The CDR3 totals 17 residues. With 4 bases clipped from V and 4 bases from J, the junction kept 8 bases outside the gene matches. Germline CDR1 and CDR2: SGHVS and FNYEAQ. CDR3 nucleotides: TGTGCCAGCAGCTCAACCCTAGCGGGGGGGAGGTACAATGAGCAGTTCTTC. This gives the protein CASSSTLAGGRYNEQFF. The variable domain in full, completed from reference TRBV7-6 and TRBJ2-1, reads GAGVSQSPRYKVTKRGQDVALRCDPISGHVSLYWYRQALGQGPEFLTYFNYEAQQDKSGLPNDRFSAERPEGSISTLTIQRTEQRDSAMYRCASSSTLAGGRYNEQFFGPGTRLTVL.

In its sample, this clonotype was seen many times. CDR3 sequence: CSGETGSSHEQYF. CDR3 nucleotide sequence: TGCAGCGGTGAGACAGGGTCTTCCCACGAGCAGTACTTC. The V and J genes are TRBV29-1 and TRBJ2-7; 7 nucleotides agree with TRBD1. This CDR3 region has 13 residues. CDR1 and CDR2 from the germline V gene are SQVTM and ANQGSEA. The trim removed 7 bases at V and 5 bases at J, leaving 11 bases unmatched.

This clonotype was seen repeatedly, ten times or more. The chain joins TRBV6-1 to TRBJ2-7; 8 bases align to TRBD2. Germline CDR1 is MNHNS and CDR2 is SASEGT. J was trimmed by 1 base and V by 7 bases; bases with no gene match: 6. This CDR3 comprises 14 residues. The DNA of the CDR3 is TGTGCCAGCACCAGTAGCGGGGCTTCCTACGAGCAGTACTTC. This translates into CASTSSGASYEQYF.